There are many counts of the clone carrying this TCR beta chain. These data come from a study of T cells of healthy individuals. TCRdb passed the 5' RACE reads through MiXCR, listing each CDR3 protein once. The sample holds about 60,000 distinct CDR3 sequences; around 16% are singletons and the top ten take around 4.5%. Germline V gene lookup returns CDR1 DFQATT and CDR2 SNEGSKA (reference sequence). There are 16 residues in the CDR3. The J segment lost 4 bases and the V segment lost 2 bases, leaving 10 bases of the junction unmatched. The chain couples TRBV20-1 to TRBJ2-3; 9 bases fit TRBD2. This clonotype originated in a human donor in good health. This CDR3 reads CSARTSERGDADTQYF. In DNA form, the CDR3 reads TGCAGTGCTAGAACATCGGAGCGGGGGGACGCAGATACGCAGTATTTT.